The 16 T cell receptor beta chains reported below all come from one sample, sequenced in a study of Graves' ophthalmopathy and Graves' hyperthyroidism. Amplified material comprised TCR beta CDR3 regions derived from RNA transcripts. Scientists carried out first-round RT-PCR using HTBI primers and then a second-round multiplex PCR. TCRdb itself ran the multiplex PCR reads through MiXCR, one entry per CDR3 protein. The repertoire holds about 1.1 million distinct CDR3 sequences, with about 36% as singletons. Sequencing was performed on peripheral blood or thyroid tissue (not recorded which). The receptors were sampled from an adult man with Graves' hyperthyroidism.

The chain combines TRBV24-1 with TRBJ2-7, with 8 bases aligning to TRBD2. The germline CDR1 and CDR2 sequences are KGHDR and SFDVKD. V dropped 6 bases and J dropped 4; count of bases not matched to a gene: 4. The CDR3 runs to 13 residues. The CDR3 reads CATSLAGRYEQYF. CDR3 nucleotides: TGTGCCACCAGTTTAGCGGGGAGGTACGAGCAGTACTTC.

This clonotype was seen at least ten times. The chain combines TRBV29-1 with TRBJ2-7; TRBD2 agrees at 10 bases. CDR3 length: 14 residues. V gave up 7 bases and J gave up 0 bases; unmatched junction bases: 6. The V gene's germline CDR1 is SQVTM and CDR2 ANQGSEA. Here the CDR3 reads CSALAGGISYEQYF. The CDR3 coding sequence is TGCAGCGCCTTAGCGGGAGGAATCTCCTACGAGCAGTACTTC.

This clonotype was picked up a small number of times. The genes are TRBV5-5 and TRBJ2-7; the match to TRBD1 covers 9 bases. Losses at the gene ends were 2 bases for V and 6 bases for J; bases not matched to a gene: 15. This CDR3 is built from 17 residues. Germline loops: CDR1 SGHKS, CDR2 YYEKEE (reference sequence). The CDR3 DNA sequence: TGTGCCAGCAGCTTATCGGGACAGGGAAACATCAGGGGCGAGCAGTACTTC. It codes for CASSLSGQGNIRGEQYF.

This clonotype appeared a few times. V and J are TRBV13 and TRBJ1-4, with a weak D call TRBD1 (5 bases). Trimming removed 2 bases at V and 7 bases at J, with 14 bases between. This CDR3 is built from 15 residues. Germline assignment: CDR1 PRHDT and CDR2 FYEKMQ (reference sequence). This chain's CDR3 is CASSLIQGFFEKLFF. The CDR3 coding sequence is TGTGCCAGCAGCTTAATCCAGGGATTTTTTGAAAAACTGTTTTTT.

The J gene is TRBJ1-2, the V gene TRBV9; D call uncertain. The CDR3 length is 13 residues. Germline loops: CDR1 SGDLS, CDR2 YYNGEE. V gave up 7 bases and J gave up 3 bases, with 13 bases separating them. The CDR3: CASSDARDYGYTF. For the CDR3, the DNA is TGTGCCAGCTCCGACGCGAGGGACTATGGCTACACCTTC.

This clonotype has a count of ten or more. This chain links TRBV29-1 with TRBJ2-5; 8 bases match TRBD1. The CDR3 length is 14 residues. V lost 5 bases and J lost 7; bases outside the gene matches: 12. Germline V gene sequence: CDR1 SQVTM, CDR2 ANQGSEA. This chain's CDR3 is CSVRPRTGLTTQYF. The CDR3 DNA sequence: TGCAGCGTTCGACCAAGGACAGGGCTAACGACCCAGTACTTC.

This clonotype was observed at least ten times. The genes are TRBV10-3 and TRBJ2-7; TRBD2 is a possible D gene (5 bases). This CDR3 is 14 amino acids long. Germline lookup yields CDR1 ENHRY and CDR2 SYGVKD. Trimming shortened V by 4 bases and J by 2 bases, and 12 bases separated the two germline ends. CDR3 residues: CAISVGGQTYEQYF. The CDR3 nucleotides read TGTGCCATCAGTGTTGGCGGGCAAACCTACGAGCAGTACTTC.

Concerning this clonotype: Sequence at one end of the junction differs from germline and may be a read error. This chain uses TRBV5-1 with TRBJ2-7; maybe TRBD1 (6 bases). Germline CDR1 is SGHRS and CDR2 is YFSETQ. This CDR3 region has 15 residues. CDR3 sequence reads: CASSLNPGASYEQYF. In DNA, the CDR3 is TGTGCCAGCAGCTTGAATCCAGGGGCGTCCTACGAGCAGTACTTC. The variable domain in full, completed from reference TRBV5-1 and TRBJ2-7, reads KAGVTQTPRYLIKTRGQQVTLSCSPISGHRSVSWYQQTPGQGLQFLFEYFSETQRNKGNFPGRFSGRQFSNSRSEMNVSTLELGDSALYLCASSLNPGASYEQYFGPGTRLTVT.

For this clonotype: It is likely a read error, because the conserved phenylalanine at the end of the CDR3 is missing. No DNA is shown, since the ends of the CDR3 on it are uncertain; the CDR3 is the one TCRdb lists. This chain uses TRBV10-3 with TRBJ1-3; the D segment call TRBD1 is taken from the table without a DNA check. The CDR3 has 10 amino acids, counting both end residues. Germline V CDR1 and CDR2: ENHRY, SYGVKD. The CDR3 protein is CAISGQGVVT.

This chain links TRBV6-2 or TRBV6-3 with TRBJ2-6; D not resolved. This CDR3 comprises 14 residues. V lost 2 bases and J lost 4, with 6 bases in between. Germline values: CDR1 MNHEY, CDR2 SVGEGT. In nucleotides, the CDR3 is TGTGCCAGCAGTTACCTTCAGGGGGCCAACGTCCTGACTTTC. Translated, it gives CASSYLQGANVLTF.

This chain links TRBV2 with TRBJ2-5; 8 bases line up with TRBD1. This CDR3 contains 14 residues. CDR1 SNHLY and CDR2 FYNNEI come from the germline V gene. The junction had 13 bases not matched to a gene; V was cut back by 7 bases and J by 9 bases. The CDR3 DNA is TGTGCCAGCATCGCAGGGGGCGTGGGTCAGCCCCAGTACTTC. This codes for CASIAGGVGQPQYF.

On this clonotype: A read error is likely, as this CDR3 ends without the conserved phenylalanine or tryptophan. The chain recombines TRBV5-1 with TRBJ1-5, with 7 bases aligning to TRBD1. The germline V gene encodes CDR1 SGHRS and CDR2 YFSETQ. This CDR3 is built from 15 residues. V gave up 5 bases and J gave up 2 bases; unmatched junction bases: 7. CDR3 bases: TGCGCCAGCAGTAGATCCGGGACAGGCAATCAGCCCCAGCATCTT. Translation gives CASSRSGTGNQPQHL.

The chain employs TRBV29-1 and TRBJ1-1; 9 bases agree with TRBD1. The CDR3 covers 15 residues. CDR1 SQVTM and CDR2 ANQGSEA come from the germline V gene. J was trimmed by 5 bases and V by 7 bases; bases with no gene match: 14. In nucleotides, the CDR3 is TGCAGCGCTAGGACAGGGGCCCCCCGGGCTACTGAAGCTTTCTTT. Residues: CSARTGAPRATEAFF.

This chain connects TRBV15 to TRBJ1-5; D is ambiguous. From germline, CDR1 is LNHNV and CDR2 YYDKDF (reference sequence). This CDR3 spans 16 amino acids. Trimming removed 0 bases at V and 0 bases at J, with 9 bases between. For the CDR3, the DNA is TGTGCCACCAGCAGAGAAGATTGGTATAGCAATCAGCCCCAGCATTTT. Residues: CATSREDWYSNQPQHF.

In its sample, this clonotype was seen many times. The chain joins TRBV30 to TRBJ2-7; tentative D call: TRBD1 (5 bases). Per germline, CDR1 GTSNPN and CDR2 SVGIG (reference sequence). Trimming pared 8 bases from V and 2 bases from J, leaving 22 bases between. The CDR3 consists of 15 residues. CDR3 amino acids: CAAKGAARATYEQYF. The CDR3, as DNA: TGTGCCGCAAAAGGGGCGGCCAGGGCAACCTACGAGCAGTACTTC.

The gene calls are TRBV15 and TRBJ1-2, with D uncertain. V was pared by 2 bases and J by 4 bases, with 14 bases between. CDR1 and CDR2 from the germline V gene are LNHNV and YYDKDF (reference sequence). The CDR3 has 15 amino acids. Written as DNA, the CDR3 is TGTGCCACCAGCAGATACGGGGAGCCTGGCTATGGCTACACCTTC. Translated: CATSRYGEPGYGYTF.